This record looks at one T cell receptor (beta chain) sequence and its context. These data are taken from a study of blood T cell repertoires in COVID-19. On the study more broadly: Material from acute and convalescent COVID-19 was sourced from the United States, Italy and Spain. Sources were T cells, B-cell-depleted T cells, or PBMCs; the material itself was cDNA or gDNA.

In the original analysis: Reference gene primer amplification gave nucleated cell count estimates. Here immunoSEQ multiplex PCR was the method, and the copy in TCRdb shows in-frame clones only, minus some. V and J calls plus clone size are reproduced from that table; the DNA served to infer D and trimming. This sample yields 50,000 to 60,000 clones, of which roughly 91% are seen a single time; about 28% belongs to the top ten. The sample was peripheral blood. The receptor comes from a human donor in a cohort sampled during active COVID-19.

The CDR3 DNA reads as TGTGCCACCAGTGATACGTCTTTGCGAGACAGGGGTGGCTACACCTTC. It codes for CATSDTSLRDRGGYTF. The genes are TRBV24-1 and TRBJ1-2, with 8 nucleotides matching TRBD1. CDR1 and CDR2 from the germline V gene are KGHDR and SFDVKD. After removal of 3 bases from V and 7 bases from J, the junction contained 12 bases not matched to a gene. The CDR3 is 16 residues long.